This record covers a single TCR beta chain. This sample was taken from a study of CD8+CD57+ T cells in acquired aplastic anemia. All sequencing subjects had displayed CD8+CD57+ cell expansion on flow cytometry. Germline V gives CDR1 DFQATT, CDR2 SNEGSKA (reference sequence). CDR3 length: 11 residues. Trimming left V 4 bases short and J 6 bases short, with 9 bases between. TCR beta VDJ and CDR3 profiling used genomic DNA as template. TCRdb itself ran the reads through MiXCR, one entry per CDR3 protein. The sample shows approximately 80,000 distinct CDR3 sequences, 60% to 75% of them seen only once. This TCR was recovered from a human donor with aplastic anemia. The chain carries TRBV20-1 and TRBJ1-1, with a tentative D call TRBD1 (6 bases). Sequenced: sorted CD4+, CD8+, or CD8+CD57+ T cells (not recorded which) from PBMCs. CDR3 region: CSATRGAEAFF. As DNA, the CDR3 is TGCAGTGCTACCAGGGGTGCTGAAGCTTTCTTT.